This T cell receptor beta chain was recovered during a study of graft-versus-host responses after intestinal transplantation. Study information: Each transplant was multivisceral, liver-intestinal, or isolated intestinal. Tacrolimus and steroids were given for two to three years to all recipients after anti-thymocyte globulin induction.

Broader study findings: Allograft graft-versus-host to host-versus-graft clonal ratios ran high in patients with graft-donor T cell macrochimerism. Among circulating GvH clones, peak levels were associated with early post-transplant declines in HvG clones.

Produced via immunoSEQ multiplex PCR; TCRdb's table is partial and in-frame only. The sample shows about 97,000 clones, about nine tenths of them seen only once. Details on this clone: The antigen remains undetermined.

Germline CDR1 reads SGHDN; CDR2 reads FVKESK. CDR3 length: 13 residues. Deletions cut 3 bases from V and 3 bases from J, with 8 bases between. The sample was unstimulated CD4+ T cells sorted from spleen or lymph node cells, taken before transplant. The chain recombines TRBV14 with TRBJ1-1; D gene ambiguous. The sequence derives from a human donor who was the organ donor for an intestinal transplant. The CDR3 DNA follows: TGTGCCAGCAGCCACTATCCGGACACTGAAGCTTTCTTT. This encodes CASSHYPDTEAFF.